The entry below describes one T cell receptor beta chain. The antigen is unknown. Profiled with immunoSEQ multiplex PCR; TCRdb holds only in-frame clones, not every one. Of about 77,000 clones in the sample, 90% to 95% were seen once. This entry comes from a study of OX40 agonist ivuxolimab in advanced cancers. Across the whole study: Aged roughly 23 to 85 with a mean of approximately 60 years, they were around 83% male. Study findings and constraints: Expanded clones were, on average, more numerous in CD8+ T cells than in CD4+.

People who had autoimmune disease history or systemic immunosuppression were excluded. Blood got drawn at baseline, again on cycle 4 day 1, and then on cycle 7 day 1. This CDR3 has 15 residues. Per germline, CDR1 SGHRS and CDR2 YFSETQ. Trimming cost V 7 bases and J 4 bases; bases outside gene matches: 13. The genes are TRBV5-1 and TRBJ1-1; 7 bases are shared with TRBD1. The sequencing used CD4+ or CD8+ T cells sorted from blood, collected in a trial of the OX40 agonist ivuxolimab. The TCR was taken from an adult with an advanced solid tumor such as melanoma, head and neck, liver or kidney cancer. DNA for the CDR3: TGCGCCAGCGCCCCCGGGGACAGTGATATCACTGAAGCTTTCTTT. This codes for CASAPGDSDITEAFF.